Listed here are 21 T cell receptor beta chains from one sample, sequenced in a study of OX40 agonist ivuxolimab in advanced cancers. Libraries were made using the immunoSEQ multiplex PCR assay. TCRdb retrieved this table from immuneACCESS and kept in-frame rearrangements only. Not all clones are present; in checked studies, unresolved V genes account for under half, and no reason is known for the remainder. The sample table lists tens of thousands of clones, roughly 78% of them with a count of one. The ten largest account for roughly 5.4% of the sample. Material: CD4+ or CD8+ T cells sorted from blood, obtained in a trial of the OX40 agonist ivuxolimab. Receptors were obtained from an adult with an advanced solid tumor such as melanoma, head and neck, liver or kidney cancer.

The V and J genes are TRBV11-2 and TRBJ2-3; TRBD1 matches 10 bases. CDR1 and CDR2 from the germline V gene are SGHAT and FQNNGV. The junction had 3 bases not matched to a gene; V was cut back by 5 bases and J by 4 bases. The CDR3 sequence is 14 residues long. DNA for the CDR3: TGTGCCAGCAGCCCTGGGACAGGGGCAGATACGCAGTATTTT. This gives the protein CASSPGTGADTQYF.

The chain has TRBV18 and TRBJ1-5, with 7 bases fitting TRBD1. Per the germline V gene, CDR1 is KGHSH and CDR2 is LQKENI. V shed 6 bases, J shed 5 bases, and the junction held 7 bases outside the gene matches. CDR3 length: 14 amino acids. The CDR3 DNA reads TGTGCCAGCTCCCGACAGGGAGGGGATCAGCCCCAGCATTTT. Its translation: CASSRQGGDQPQHF.

V usage is TRBV7-2 and J usage is TRBJ2-1, with 7 bases identical to TRBD2. Germline loops: CDR1 SGHTA, CDR2 FQGNSA. CDR3 size: 16 residues. With V trimmed by 2 bases and J by 3 bases, 7 bases remained unmatched. CDR3 residues: CASSLRGGGFYNEQFF. The CDR3, as DNA: TGTGCCAGCAGCTTACGGGGCGGGGGATTCTACAATGAGCAGTTCTTC.

The V gene is TRBV14, the J gene TRBJ1-2, with a possible D match to TRBD1 (5 bases). Germline-derived CDR1 and CDR2 are SGHDN and FVKESK. Trimming stripped 3 bases from V and 5 bases from J, with 16 bases between. The CDR3 is made up of 15 amino acids. CDR3 residues: CASSQNWDGFYGYTF. CDR3 sequence (DNA): TGTGCCAGCAGCCAGAATTGGGACGGATTTTATGGCTACACCTTC.

The rearrangement joins TRBV7-2 to TRBJ2-3; D gene uncertain. V lost 11 bases and J 0 bases, leaving 15 bases between the germline ends. The CDR3 sequence is 14 residues long. Germline CDR1 SGHTA, CDR2 FQGNSA. The CDR3 coding sequence is TGTGCCGGCGGTCTGGGCACTAGCACAGATACGCAGTATTTT. Encoded protein: CAGGLGTSTDTQYF.

The CDR3: CASSLGQGGKYF. The CDR3 region has the DNA TGTGCCAGCAGCCTAGGACAGGGAGGCAAGTATTTT. The chain couples TRBV7-3 to TRBJ2-3; 8 positions match TRBD1. CDR3 length: 12 residues. The V gene's germline CDR1 is SGHTA and CDR2 FQGTGA. Germline trimming cut 5 bases from V and 13 bases from J; bases unmatched to any gene: 8.

This CDR3 reads CSVAGVQETQYF. CDR3 DNA sequence: TGCAGCGTAGCAGGGGTCCAAGAGACCCAGTACTTC. The chain links TRBV29-1 to TRBJ2-5; TRBD1 might be the D (6 bases). Germline loops: CDR1 SQVTM, CDR2 ANQGSEA. The V gene lost 6 bases and the J gene lost 1 base, with 9 bases spanning the gap. The CDR3 has 12 amino acids.

The chain uses TRBV2 and TRBJ1-6, with 9 nucleotides matching TRBD1. This CDR3 contains 16 residues. V dropped 6 bases and J dropped 3; count of bases not matched to a gene: 6. Looked up from germline, CDR1 is SNHLY and CDR2 is FYNNEI. This chain's CDR3 is CASSDPGQGYNSPLHF. The CDR3 nucleotides read TGTGCCAGCAGCGATCCGGGACAGGGCTATAATTCACCCCTCCACTTT. The complete variable domain, with remaining parts taken from reference TRBV2 and TRBJ1-6, reads EPEVTQTPSHQVTQMGQEVILRCVPISNHLYFYWYRQILGQKVEFLVSFYNNEISEKSEIFDDQFSVERPDGSNFTLKIRSTKLEDSAMYFCASSDPGQGYNSPLHFGNGTRLTVT.

The J gene is TRBJ1-4, the V gene TRBV6-1; no reliable D call. Germline assignment: CDR1 MNHNS and CDR2 SASEGT. Between the trimmed V and J ends, which lost 2 bases and 6 bases, there was a span of 13 bases. The CDR3 contains 15 residues. The chain's CDR3 is CASSETPNEDEKLFF. In nucleotides, the CDR3 is TGTGCCAGCAGTGAAACGCCCAACGAGGATGAAAAACTGTTTTTT.

The chain employs TRBV9 and TRBJ1-3; 7 bases map to TRBD1. This CDR3 contains 15 residues. J lost 0 bases, V lost 4 bases, and 4 bases had no gene match. Per germline, CDR1 SGDLS and CDR2 YYNGEE. In DNA form, the CDR3 reads TGTGCCAGCAGCCTACAGGGGTTCTCTGGAAACACCATATATTTT. It codes for CASSLQGFSGNTIYF.

V is TRBV5-4 and J is TRBJ2-2, with unresolved D. Between the trimmed V and J ends, which lost 2 bases and 2 bases, there was a span of 4 bases. There are 13 residues in the CDR3. The germline CDR1 and CDR2 sequences are SGHNT and YYREEE (reference sequence). The CDR3 bases are TGTGCCAGCAGCTTTAGAAACACCGGGGAGCTGTTTTTT. Translating gives CASSFRNTGELFF.

This sequence joins TRBV7-2 and TRBJ2-1; 9 bases agree with TRBD1. With 8 bases clipped from V and 3 bases from J, the junction kept 2 bases outside the gene matches. Germline CDR1 SGHTA, CDR2 FQGNSA. This CDR3 contains 13 residues. CDR3 DNA sequence: TGTGCCAGCCGGGACAGGGACTACAATGAGCAGTTCTTC. Its protein is CASRDRDYNEQFF.

The gene calls are TRBV5-1 and TRBJ1-5; 8 bases line up with TRBD1. The junction had 6 bases not matched to a gene; V was cut back by 1 base and J by 6 bases. CDR1 is SGHRS, CDR2 YFSETQ, per germline. The CDR3 totals 15 residues. Here the CDR3 DNA reads TGCGCCAGCAGCTTGACAGGGGGTTTGGGTCAGCCCCAGCATTTT. It yields the protein CASSLTGGLGQPQHF.

The chain employs TRBV11-2 and TRBJ1-1; TRBD1 agrees at 12 bases. The CDR3 consists of 15 residues. V was clipped by 3 bases and J by 4 bases; unmatched bases: 3. The germline gives CDR1 SGHAT, CDR2 FQNNGV. In DNA form, the CDR3 reads TGTGCCAGCAGCTTTGGGGGACAGGGGGCCACTGAAGCTTTCTTT. It yields the protein CASSFGGQGATEAFF.

CDR3 in DNA: TGTGCCAGCAGCTCCCCAGGGGGCCCACTCTCCTACGAGCAGTACTTC. This encodes CASSSPGGPLSYEQYF. The chain has TRBV5-6 and TRBJ2-7, with 8 bases that match TRBD1. Losses at the gene ends were 3 bases for V and 0 bases for J; bases not matched to a gene: 8. This CDR3 has 16 amino acids. CDR1 and CDR2 (germline): SGHDT, YYEEEE.

A few counts support this clone. This chain connects TRBV19 to TRBJ1-5; 7 bases fit TRBD1. CDR3 length: 17 amino acids. Germline CDR1 is LNHDA and CDR2 is SQIVND (reference sequence). The V gene end was trimmed by 6 bases and the J gene end by 0 bases; junction bases not matched to a gene: 11. CDR3 nucleotides: TGTGCCAGTAGGGATGGAACAGGGGCTTATAGCAATCAGCCCCAGCATTTT. As protein: CASRDGTGAYSNQPQHF.

This CDR3 reads CASSLEGSNQPQHF. DNA for the CDR3: TGTGCCAGCAGCTTAGAAGGTAGCAATCAGCCCCAGCATTTT. The rearrangement joins TRBV7-9 to TRBJ1-5, with unresolved D. The CDR3 is 14 residues long. Trimming pared 1 base from V and 0 bases from J, leaving 4 bases between. Germline CDR1 SEHNR, CDR2 FQNEAQ (reference sequence).

The genes are TRBV7-6 and TRBJ1-1, with D possibly being TRBD1 (6 bases). There are 15 residues in the CDR3. Germline V gives CDR1 SGHVS, CDR2 FNYEAQ. The V gene lost 0 bases and the J gene lost 12 bases, with 20 bases spanning the gap. DNA of the CDR3: TGTGCCAGCAGCTTAGCAGCAGGGGAGCTTTCGGGGACTTTCTTT. Translating it yields CASSLAAGELSGTFF.

This chain connects TRBV30 to TRBJ2-7; D gene unclear. Germline CDR1 GTSNPN, CDR2 SVGIG (reference sequence). Trimming took off 2 bases at V and 3 bases at J, with 11 bases between the two ends. The CDR3 extends over 13 amino acids. The CDR3 DNA follows: TGTGCCTGGAGTTACGGGCTATTCTACGAGCAGTACTTC. This sequence encodes CAWSYGLFYEQYF.

This clone was recorded only once. J is TRBJ2-7 and V is TRBV29-1; TRBD1 matches at 9 bases. Trimming at V came to 4 bases and at J to 6 bases, leaving 7 bases not matched to a gene. The CDR3 totals 13 residues. Germline V CDR1 and CDR2: SQVTM, ANQGSEA. Here the CDR3 reads CSVGGTGSGEQYF. The CDR3 DNA reads TGCAGCGTTGGGGGGACAGGGAGTGGCGAGCAGTACTTC.

The V call is TRBV15, the J call TRBJ1-5; D unclear. V was pared by 3 bases and J by 9 bases, with 9 bases between. The CDR3 has 12 residues. Germline lookup yields CDR1 LNHNV and CDR2 YYDKDF (reference sequence). CDR3 DNA sequence: TGTGCCACCAGCAGCGACTTTGGGCCCCAGCATTTT. This gives the protein CATSSDFGPQHF.